The subject of this entry is one T cell receptor beta chain. The entry originates in a study of control samples from healthy donors and cancer patients. The repertoire was sequenced with immunoSEQ multiplex PCR; TCRdb's copy has only in-frame clones and lacks some. The sample lists 100,000 to 150,000 clones, 80% to 90% occurring once. Between the trimmed V and J ends, which lost 2 bases and 5 bases, there was a span of 9 bases. This CDR3 is 13 amino acids long. The specimen sequenced was blood. The TCR comes from a man aged 60-69 years in good health. The chain employs TRBV12-3 or TRBV12-4 and TRBJ1-1; maybe TRBD1 (5 bases). Written as DNA, the CDR3 is TGTGCCAGCAGTTTATCAGGGTATACTGAAGCTTTCTTT. The encoded protein is CASSLSGYTEAFF.